These 28 T cell receptor beta chains were all obtained from the same sample, sequenced in a study of low-dose radiotherapy and immunotherapy resistance in tumors. Stated time point: before trial treatment. First-strand cDNA relied on TRAV- and TRBV-specific primers spanning alpha and beta chains. TCRs were put through 20 to 25 PCR cycles of amplification with Phusion. A constant-region primer and the V-primer adapter served as the primer pair. In TCRdb, the reads were re-called with MiXCR into one record per CDR3 protein. The sample yields more than 70,000 distinct CDR3 sequences, 31% seen once. The sample in question was PBMCs, obtained before treatment. Receptor source: a female donor with ovarian cancer.

This rearrangement joins TRBV5-4 to TRBJ2-1; 10 bases are a match to TRBD2. This CDR3 is built from 15 residues. Germline V gives CDR1 SGHNT, CDR2 YYREEE (reference sequence). Trimming at V came to 4 bases and at J to 4 bases, leaving 5 bases not matched to a gene. The CDR3 sequence: CASSHKREGYNEQFF. CDR3 sequence (DNA): TGTGCCAGCAGCCACAAGCGGGAGGGTTACAATGAGCAGTTCTTC.

This clonotype was seen at least ten times. The J gene is TRBJ2-7, the V gene TRBV28; 9 nucleotides agree with TRBD1. This CDR3 comprises 15 residues. In germline, CDR1 is MDHEN, CDR2 SYDVKM. The V segment lost 5 bases and the J segment 5 bases; nucleotides outside the gene matches: 10. This CDR3 is CASSLTGTGLHEQYF. The CDR3 DNA reads as TGTGCCAGCAGTCTCACCGGGACAGGGTTGCACGAGCAGTACTTC.

Comments on this clonotype: With only one base between it and a far larger clone, this is likely a read error. The chain recombines TRBV28 with TRBJ2-1, with 10 bases matching TRBD1. J lost 10 bases, V lost 6 bases, and 12 bases had no gene match. The germline V gene encodes CDR1 MDHEN and CDR2 SYDVKM. The CDR3 loop spans 15 amino acids. CDR3 amino acids: CASRNRDRGMYEQFF. CDR3 DNA sequence: TGTGCCAGCAGAAACCGGGACAGGGGTATGTACGAGCAGTTCTTC.

This clonotype came up many times. DNA for the CDR3: TGTGCCAGCAAGACCGACAGGTCGGGGGAAAAACTGTTTTTT. Encoded protein: CASKTDRSGEKLFF. The J gene is TRBJ1-4, the V gene TRBV2, with D possibly matching TRBD1 (6 bases). V lost 7 bases and J lost 8, with 17 bases in between. This CDR3 region has 14 residues. CDR1 is SNHLY and CDR2 is FYNNEI in the germline V gene.

This clonotype was found once. The chain employs TRBV28 and TRBJ2-5; 11 positions agree with TRBD1. With V trimmed by 5 bases and J by 7 bases, 9 bases remained unmatched. The CDR3 is made up of 15 amino acids. The germline V gene has CDR1 MDHEN and CDR2 SYDVKM. CDR3 amino acids: CASSSSGTGGGTQYF. DNA for the CDR3: TGTGCCAGCAGTAGCTCCGGGACAGGGGGAGGGACCCAGTACTTC. Full variable domain (remainder filled in from reference TRBV28 and TRBJ2-5): DVKVTQSSRYLVKRTGEKVFLECVQDMDHENMFWYRQDPGLGLRLIYFSYDVKMKEKGDIPEGYSVSREKKERFSLILESASTNQTSMYLCASSSSGTGGGTQYFGPGTRLLVL.

This clonotype was counted ten times or more. The genes are TRBV12-3 or TRBV12-4 and TRBJ1-1; TRBD1 aligns across 7 bases. The CDR3 contains 14 residues. V gave up 3 bases and J gave up 11 bases; unmatched junction bases: 12. CDR3 in amino acids: CASSFPTGEGEAFF. The DNA for the CDR3 is TGTGCCAGCAGTTTCCCTACAGGGGAAGGGGAGGCTTTCTTT.

This chain joins TRBV6-8 and TRBJ1-1; D is possibly TRBD1 (5 bases). Germline CDR1 reads MNHGY; CDR2 reads SAAAGT. V lost 5 bases to trimming and J lost 4 bases, with 11 bases between them. The CDR3 consists of 13 residues. As DNA, the CDR3 is TGTGCCAGCAGTCGGGGAGGGGTCACTGAAGCTTTCTTT. Translating it yields CASSRGGVTEAFF.

The J gene is TRBJ2-7, the V gene TRBV27; 9 nucleotides align to TRBD2. V dropped 4 bases and J dropped 5; count of bases not matched to a gene: 6. Germline values: CDR1 MNHEY, CDR2 SMNVEV (reference sequence). There are 14 residues in the CDR3. The CDR3 DNA follows: TGTGCCAGCAGTTATGGCGGGAGGGCGAACGAGCAGTACTTC. This translates into CASSYGGRANEQYF.

This clonotype has a count of ten or more. The chain couples TRBV20-1 to TRBJ1-1; TRBD1 agrees at 8 bases. The CDR3 has 13 amino acids. V lost 5 bases, J lost 5 bases, and 7 bases stayed unmatched. The germline V gene has CDR1 DFQATT and CDR2 SNEGSKA (reference sequence). The CDR3: CSAQTGVGTEAFF. The CDR3 DNA reads as TGCAGTGCTCAGACAGGGGTGGGAACTGAAGCTTTCTTT.

V is TRBV5-1 and J is TRBJ2-7; D may be TRBD2 (6 bases). Germline assignment: CDR1 SGHRS and CDR2 YFSETQ. The CDR3 spans 16 residues. The germline V and J ends were trimmed by 4 bases and 5 bases, with 22 bases remaining between them. CDR3 protein: CASSPRGGGSSHEQYF. DNA of the CDR3: TGCGCCAGCAGCCCCCGAGGTGGAGGGAGTAGCCACGAGCAGTACTTC.

The rearrangement uses TRBV11-2 and TRBJ2-7; tentative D call: TRBD2 (5 bases). The V end lost 5 bases, the J end lost 3 bases, and 14 bases lay between the germline ends. Per germline, CDR1 SGHAT and CDR2 FQNNGV. The CDR3 covers 14 residues. The CDR3 loop is CASSPPKTSYEQYF. CDR3 sequence (DNA): TGTGCCAGCAGCCCTCCCAAAACTAGCTACGAGCAGTACTTC.

This chain uses TRBV7-2 with TRBJ2-1, with 10 bases lining up with TRBD2. This CDR3 has 15 residues. Germline CDR1 and CDR2: SGHTA and FQGNSA. The junction had 3 bases not matched to a gene; V was cut back by 1 base and J by 6 bases. The CDR3 bases are TGTGCCAGCAGCTTAGATAGCGGGGGGTTCAATGAGCAGTTCTTC. It specifies CASSLDSGGFNEQFF.

This clonotype was observed at least ten times. This chain connects TRBV28 to TRBJ2-1; 12 bases fit TRBD2. Germline CDR1 reads MDHEN; CDR2 reads SYDVKM. The ends lost 6 bases at V and 4 bases at J; junction bases unmatched: 7. CDR3 length: 16 residues. The CDR3 DNA sequence: TGTGCCAGCAGGCTAGGACTAGCGGGACGATACAATGAGCAGTTCTTC. Its protein product is CASRLGLAGRYNEQFF.

As concerns this clonotype: It is unclear where the CDR3 begins or ends on the DNA, so no DNA is shown, and the CDR3 is as TCRdb lists it. CDR3 residues: CASSLKPPTSGGYTGELFFF. The J gene is TRBJ2-2, the V gene TRBV5-1; TRBD2 reflects the table's D call only, with no check against the DNA. The V gene's germline CDR1 is SGHRS and CDR2 YFSETQ. The length of the CDR3 is 20 amino acids, counting both ends.

The DNA of the CDR3 is TGTGCCAGCAGCGGCGGGACTAGGGGGACCCAGTACTTC. Translated, it gives CASSGGTRGTQYF. The chain uses TRBV11-1 and TRBJ2-5; 8 bases agree with TRBD2. J lost 7 bases, V lost 5 bases, and 6 bases had no gene match. Germline CDR1 and CDR2: SGHAT and FQDESV (reference sequence). CDR3 length: 13 residues.

This clonotype was detected ten times or more. This chain connects TRBV7-9 to TRBJ2-7; possibly TRBD1 or TRBD2 for D (6 bases each). This CDR3 region has 16 residues. Between the trimmed V and J ends, which lost 6 bases and 2 bases, there was a span of 20 bases. Germline CDR1 and CDR2: SEHNR and FQNEAQ (reference sequence). This chain's CDR3 is CASRRIGGSAAYEQYF. CDR3 bases: TGTGCCAGCAGAAGAATCGGGGGCAGCGCCGCCTACGAGCAGTACTTC.

This clonotype was observed many times. CDR3 nucleotides: TGTGCCAGCAGCGTAGGAGGTAGCGGGAGCGAAGAGACCCAGTACTTC. Its protein is CASSVGGSGSEETQYF. The chain joins TRBV9 to TRBJ2-5; 9 positions agree with TRBD2. The V gene's germline CDR1 is SGDLS and CDR2 YYNGEE. The CDR3 has 16 residues. The V gene end was trimmed by 0 bases and the J gene end by 3 bases; junction bases not matched to a gene: 6.

This clonotype was counted at least ten times. The genes are TRBV30 and TRBJ2-2; 10 bases line up with TRBD2. The CDR3 is made up of 15 amino acids. J gave up 6 bases and V 0 bases, and 4 bases lay outside the gene matches. Germline lookup yields CDR1 GTSNPN and CDR2 SVGIG (reference sequence). CDR3 DNA: TGTGCCTGGAGTGTAAAAGCGGGAGGGGCCGGGGAGCTGTTTTTT. Amino acids: CAWSVKAGGAGELFF.

This clonotype was observed many times. The chain joins TRBV6-5 to TRBJ1-1; 7 positions match TRBD1. The V gene end was trimmed by 0 bases and the J gene end by 7 bases; junction bases not matched to a gene: 5. Per the germline V gene, CDR1 is MNHEY and CDR2 is SVGAGI. This CDR3 is 14 amino acids long. CDR3 bases: TGTGCCAGCAGTTACTCCGGGAGGGGGCTTGAAGCTTTCTTT. This gives the protein CASSYSGRGLEAFF.

In its sample, this clonotype was seen a few times. This chain connects TRBV18 to TRBJ1-1; TRBD1 aligns across 7 bases. Trimming at V came to 1 base and at J to 0 bases, leaving 8 bases not matched to a gene. Per the germline V gene, CDR1 is KGHSH and CDR2 is LQKENI. CDR3 length: 17 residues. The CDR3 nucleotides read TGTGCCAGCTCACCACGGCAGGGGGACGGGATGAACACTGAAGCTTTCTTT. Protein: CASSPRQGDGMNTEAFF.

This chain links TRBV4-2 with TRBJ2-5, with a tentative D call TRBD2 (6 bases). In germline, CDR1 is LGHNA, CDR2 YNFKEQ. The length of the CDR3 is 16 residues. Trimming took off 0 bases at V and 5 bases at J, with 16 bases between the two ends. Here the CDR3 DNA reads TGTGCCAGCAGCCAAGATGTCGGGGGTTTTGCGGAGACCCAGTACTTC. Its protein is CASSQDVGGFAETQYF.

V usage is TRBV28 and J usage is TRBJ1-3; D is uncertain. This CDR3 is 13 amino acids long. Trimming took off 7 bases at V and 4 bases at J, with 11 bases between the two ends. CDR1 and CDR2 (germline): MDHEN, SYDVKM. DNA of the CDR3: TGTGCCAGCACCCTTCCCCCGGGAAACACCATATATTTT. Translated: CASTLPPGNTIYF.

Many counts were recorded for this clonotype. The rearrangement joins TRBV3-1 to TRBJ2-1; 13 bases map to TRBD2. There are 15 residues in the CDR3. The junction had 7 bases not matched to a gene; V was cut back by 3 bases and J by 11 bases. Germline-derived CDR1 and CDR2 are LGHDT and YNNKEL (reference sequence). The CDR3 loop is CASSHYGTSGKKQFF. The CDR3 DNA follows: TGTGCCAGCAGCCACTATGGGACTAGCGGGAAAAAGCAGTTCTTC.

This clonotype was counted ten times or more. This chain joins TRBV24-1 and TRBJ2-2; a possible D gene is TRBD2 (7 bases). The CDR3 length is 23 residues. V dropped 1 base and J dropped 3 bases, with 32 bases sitting between them. Germline V gives CDR1 KGHDR, CDR2 SFDVKD. This chain's CDR3 is CATSDLPLTRGRNLSRYTGELFF. The CDR3 region has the DNA TGTGCCACCAGTGATTTACCACTTACGCGGGGGCGTAACCTCTCCAGGTACACCGGGGAGCTGTTTTTT.

This clonotype was seen many times. The J gene is TRBJ1-1, the V gene TRBV29-1; possible D gene TRBD1, 5 bases. V lost 3 bases, J lost 5 bases, and 10 bases lay in between. The germline V gene encodes CDR1 SQVTM and CDR2 ANQGSEA. The CDR3 runs 12 residues. As DNA, the CDR3 is TGCAGCGTTGACGTCGGGGGGACTGAAGCTTTCTTT. Its translation is CSVDVGGTEAFF.

There are many counts of this clonotype. Relative to the germline gene, one junction end is altered; a read error may explain this. J is TRBJ2-5 and V is TRBV19; the D call may be TRBD1 or TRBD2 (5 bases each). Germline assignment: CDR1 LNHDA and CDR2 SQIVND (reference sequence). The CDR3 is 13 residues long. CDR3 bases: TGTGCCAGCAGTACCGGGGCCCAAGAGACCCAGTACTTC. Translated, it gives CASSTGAQETQYF.

This clonotype showed up many times. V gene TRBV20-1 combines with J gene TRBJ2-1; 13 nucleotides agree with TRBD2. The CDR3 consists of 17 residues. The junction had 10 bases not matched to a gene; V was cut back by 0 bases and J by 8 bases. Germline CDR1 DFQATT, CDR2 SNEGSKA (reference sequence). This CDR3 reads CSARDLPGLAGVDEQFF. In nucleotides, the CDR3 is TGCAGTGCTAGAGATCTCCCCGGACTAGCGGGAGTTGATGAGCAGTTCTTC.

The rearrangement joins TRBV5-4 to TRBJ2-5, with a weak D call TRBD2 (5 bases). This CDR3 is 14 amino acids long. Trimming removed 4 bases from V and 6 bases from J, with 16 bases in between. Germline CDR1 and CDR2: SGHNT and YYREEE (reference sequence). The CDR3 DNA follows: TGTGCCAGCAGCCCCGATCGGGGTAGGAAGACCCAGTACTTC. Encoded protein: CASSPDRGRKTQYF.